The 24 T cell receptor beta chains below come from one sample, sequenced in a study of Tregs in tolerant kidney transplant recipients. Measured with immunoSEQ multiplex PCR; TCRdb has only the in-frame clones, and not every one. The sample contains approximately 100,000 clones, roughly 93% of which appear only once. The sample consisted of CD4+ T cells from blood, taken before the transplant. These receptors originate from a human donor who received a combined kidney and bone marrow transplant.

The chain employs TRBV5-8 and TRBJ2-2, with 7 bases that match TRBD1. After removal of 4 bases from V and 1 base from J, the junction contained 4 bases not matched to a gene. Germline CDR1 SGHTS, CDR2 YDEGEE. The CDR3 consists of 15 residues. Here the CDR3 reads CASSPRTGNTGELFF. The DNA for the CDR3 is TGTGCCAGCAGCCCCCGGACAGGGAACACCGGGGAGCTGTTTTTT.

This clone was observed once. The genes are TRBV10-3 and TRBJ2-3; 14 positions agree with TRBD2. Germline lookup yields CDR1 ENHRY and CDR2 SYGVKD. This CDR3 has 18 residues. With 5 bases clipped from V and 1 base from J, the junction kept 8 bases outside the gene matches. For the CDR3, the DNA is TGTGCCATCAGTAGGTTGACTAGCGGGGGGGCCGGCACAGATACGCAGTATTTT. This gives the protein CAISRLTSGGAGTDTQYF.

This chain uses TRBV5-1 with TRBJ1-2, with 12 nucleotides matching TRBD1. The V gene end was trimmed by 3 bases and the J gene end by 6 bases; junction bases not matched to a gene: 3. CDR1 and CDR2 from the germline V gene are SGHRS and YFSETQ. This CDR3 is built from 14 residues. CDR3 coding DNA: TGCGCCAGCAGCTCGGGACAGGGGGCCGATGGCTACACCTTC. Translated: CASSSGQGADGYTF.

The chain is built from TRBV6-5 and TRBJ2-3; D gene unclear. CDR3 size: 13 residues. V dropped 0 bases and J dropped 5 bases, with 6 bases sitting between them. Germline-derived CDR1 and CDR2 are MNHEY and SVGAGI. CDR3: CASSYSPGDTQYF. Here the CDR3 DNA reads TGTGCCAGCAGTTACTCGCCGGGAGATACGCAGTATTTT.

This chain joins TRBV7-2 and TRBJ1-5; possibly TRBD1 for D (6 bases). Germline V gives CDR1 SGHTA, CDR2 FQGNSA. Trimming left V 3 bases short and J 5 bases short, with 8 bases between. CDR3 size: 13 residues. The CDR3: CASSFKGDQPQHF. The CDR3 bases are TGTGCCAGCAGCTTTAAGGGGGATCAGCCCCAGCATTTT.

The chain joins TRBV19 to TRBJ2-7; 10 positions agree with TRBD1. Germline V CDR1 and CDR2: LNHDA, SQIVND (reference sequence). After removal of 5 bases from V and 3 bases from J, the junction contained 4 bases not matched to a gene. The CDR3 is made up of 14 amino acids. The chain's CDR3 is CASSRGTGVYEQYF. CDR3 in DNA: TGTGCCAGTAGTCGGGGGACAGGGGTCTACGAGCAGTACTTC. The full variable domain, completed using reference TRBV19 and TRBJ2-7, is DGGITQSPKYLFRKEGQNVTLSCEQNLNHDAMYWYRQDPGQGLRLIYYSQIVNDFQKGDIAEGYSVSREKKESFPLTVTSAQKNPTAFYLCASSRGTGVYEQYFGPGTRLTVT.

The chain carries TRBV7-2 and TRBJ1-2; D is undetermined. The germline V gene encodes CDR1 SGHTA and CDR2 FQGNSA. The ends were cut back, 0 bases at V and 7 bases at J, with 9 bases in the middle. The CDR3 has 13 residues. CDR3 coding DNA: TGTGCCAGCAGCTTAGCAGTCCTCGGTGGCTACACCTTC. This translates into CASSLAVLGGYTF.

The J gene is TRBJ1-2, the V gene TRBV18; 7 bases are shared with TRBD1. The junction had 8 bases not matched to a gene; V was cut back by 4 bases and J by 0 bases. Per germline, CDR1 KGHSH and CDR2 LQKENI. The CDR3 consists of 16 residues. This CDR3 reads CASSRSSDRANYGYTF. CDR3 coding DNA: TGTGCCAGCTCACGGTCCTCCGACAGGGCTAACTATGGCTACACCTTC. Full variable domain (outside the CDR3, taken from reference TRBV18 and TRBJ1-2): NAGVMQNPRHLVRRRGQEARLRCSPMKGHSHVYWYRQLPEEGLKFMVYLQKENIIDESGMPKERFSAEFPKEGPSILRIQQVVRGDSAAYFCASSRSSDRANYGYTFGSGTRLTVV.

V and J are TRBV7-8 and TRBJ1-3; D not certain. Trimming removed 0 bases from V and 7 bases from J, with 16 bases in between. Germline V CDR1 and CDR2: SGHVS, FQNEAQ. CDR3 size: 16 residues. DNA for the CDR3: TGTGCCAGCAGCTTAGCTAGGCCCGGCGGGCTGAACACCATATATTTT. Translated, it gives CASSLARPGGLNTIYF.

Here the CDR3 DNA reads TGTGCCAGCAGCCCGATAAAATTAAGCGGCCTCTCTTCCTACAATGAGCAGTTCTTC. This translates into CASSPIKLSGLSSYNEQFF. V gene TRBV7-2 combines with J gene TRBJ2-1, with D possibly matching TRBD2 (5 bases). The CDR3 spans 19 residues. Trimming stripped 5 bases from V and 1 base from J, with 24 bases between. Germline assignment: CDR1 SGHTA and CDR2 FQGNSA.

V and J are TRBV6-7 and TRBJ1-3, with unresolved D. TRBV6-7 is annotated as an ORF whose role is uncertain. The CDR3 is 14 residues long. The ends were cut back, 2 bases at V and 2 bases at J, with 7 bases in the middle. Written as DNA, the CDR3 is TGTGCCAGCAGTTACGAGGGTACTGGAAACACCATATATTTT. Protein product: CASSYEGTGNTIYF.

This chain connects TRBV4-2 to TRBJ2-4, with 9 bases lining up with TRBD2. The CDR3 is 15 amino acids. Per germline, CDR1 LGHNA and CDR2 YNFKEQ. The junction had 7 bases not matched to a gene; V was cut back by 0 bases and J by 10 bases. In DNA, the CDR3 is TGTGCCAGCAGCCAAGATATAGCTAGCGGGGTTATTCAGTACTTC. This gives the protein CASSQDIASGVIQYF.

The rearrangement uses TRBV4-3 and TRBJ1-4, with D possibly matching TRBD1 (6 bases). This CDR3 spans 15 amino acids. Between the trimmed V and J ends, which lost 3 bases and 3 bases, there was a span of 11 bases. CDR1 is LGHNA and CDR2 is YSLEER in the germline V gene. The CDR3 reads CASSQLQGPNEKLFF. CDR3 bases: TGCGCCAGCAGCCAGCTACAGGGCCCTAATGAAAAACTGTTTTTT.

Regarding this clone: The same CDR3 can be traced to other DNA sequences in this sample. The chain has TRBV18 and TRBJ1-5; 8 bases are a match to TRBD1. Per the germline V gene, CDR1 is KGHSH and CDR2 is LQKENI. This CDR3 comprises 15 residues. J was trimmed by 6 bases and V by 3 bases; bases with no gene match: 7. CDR3 in amino acids: CASSPQGAQGQPQHF. Written as DNA, the CDR3 is TGTGCCAGCTCACCTCAGGGGGCGCAGGGTCAGCCCCAGCATTTT.

The chain couples TRBV5-4 to TRBJ2-5, with D tentatively TRBD1 (5 bases). The closer fit of TRBJ2-7 to the DNA end suggests the J call may be wrong. Germline CDR1 SGHNT, CDR2 YYREEE (reference sequence). The CDR3 runs to 14 residues. The DNA of the CDR3 is TGTGCCAGCAGCTCCAGGGCTTCCTCCTACGAGCAGTACTTC. It specifies CASSSRASSYEQYF.

This clone was counted only a few times. The V call is TRBV29-1, the J call TRBJ2-7; weak D call: TRBD1 (7 bases). The CDR3 runs 14 residues. CDR1 and CDR2 from the germline V gene are SQVTM and ANQGSEA. V lost 6 bases, J lost 5 bases, and 20 bases lay in between. CDR3 protein: CSVWGSRGANEQYF. CDR3 DNA: TGCAGCGTGTGGGGTTCCAGGGGGGCCAACGAGCAGTACTTC.

The genes are TRBV30 and TRBJ1-1, with D unclear. Per germline, CDR1 GTSNPN and CDR2 SVGIG (reference sequence). The CDR3 totals 14 residues. Trimming shortened V by 0 bases and J by 2 bases, and 10 bases separated the two germline ends. The CDR3 DNA reads as TGTGCCTGGAGTGTACTTCGGGTTAACACTGAAGCTTTCTTT. It is translated as CAWSVLRVNTEAFF.

The V call is TRBV7-9, the J call TRBJ2-1; D is possibly TRBD1 (7 bases). Trimming took off 1 base at V and 4 bases at J, with 14 bases between the two ends. This CDR3 contains 16 residues. CDR1 is SEHNR, CDR2 FQNEAQ, per germline (reference sequence). CDR3 residues: CASSLVSRGTYNEQFF. The CDR3 bases are TGTGCCAGCAGCTTAGTTTCCAGGGGGACTTACAATGAGCAGTTCTTC.

This clone was picked up one time. The rearrangement joins TRBV7-2 to TRBJ1-3, with D possibly TRBD1 on 5 matching bases. The V gene's germline CDR1 is SGHTA and CDR2 FQGNSA. The CDR3 loop spans 14 amino acids. Trimming took off 2 bases at V and 4 bases at J, with 9 bases between the two ends. CDR3 region: CASSLHSGGNTIYF. The CDR3 DNA reads as TGTGCCAGCAGCTTACACTCAGGGGGAAACACCATATATTTT.

The V call is TRBV7-2, the J call TRBJ1-2; a weak D match, TRBD1 (6 bases). Germline V gene data show CDR1 as SGHTA and CDR2 as FQGNSA. The CDR3 has 14 amino acids. V shed 1 base and J shed 8 bases, with 14 bases lying between them. The CDR3 is CASSLGRGAGGYTF. CDR3 in DNA: TGTGCCAGCAGCTTAGGTCGGGGGGCGGGAGGCTACACCTTC.

Remarks on this clone: An end of the junction does not agree with germline; a read error may underlie this. Other nucleotide sequences from this sample produce the same CDR3. V usage is TRBV5-1 and J usage is TRBJ1-6, with D possibly being TRBD1 (5 bases). Germline-derived CDR1 and CDR2 are SGHRS and YFSETQ. CDR3 size: 17 residues. CDR3 nucleotides: TGCGCCAGCAGCTTATCTCCTAGACGGGACTATAATTCCCCCCTCCACTTT. Amino acids: CASSLSPRRDYNSPLHF.

This clone was recorded only once. The gene calls are TRBV18 and TRBJ2-7; 7 nucleotides line up with TRBD1. The CDR3 is 12 amino acids. The V gene's germline CDR1 is KGHSH and CDR2 LQKENI. V shed 6 bases and J 6 bases; nucleotides not matched to a gene: 5. The CDR3 sequence: CASSPRGSEQYF. In DNA, the CDR3 is TGTGCCAGCTCCCCCAGGGGGTCCGAGCAGTACTTC.

The rearrangement links TRBV5-5 to TRBJ2-5; 8 bases match TRBD2. The germline V gene encodes CDR1 SGHKS and CDR2 YYEKEE (reference sequence). V was pared by 4 bases and J by 2 bases, with 7 bases of the junction left unmatched. There are 15 residues in the CDR3. CDR3 DNA sequence: TGTGCCAGCAGCCTCGGGGTAGCGGGGCAAGAGACCCAGTACTTC. Residues: CASSLGVAGQETQYF.

The V gene is TRBV5-1, the J gene TRBJ2-3; no reliable D call. Germline V gene lookup returns CDR1 SGHRS and CDR2 YFSETQ. This CDR3 contains 16 residues. V shed 0 bases and J shed 1 base, with 12 bases lying between them. The CDR3 protein is CASSLVDSRGTDTQYF. In DNA, the CDR3 is TGCGCCAGCAGCTTGGTGGATAGCCGTGGCACAGATACGCAGTATTTT.